The rows below give T cell receptor beta chains drawn from one sample of a study of OX40 agonist ivuxolimab in advanced cancers. Using immunoSEQ multiplex PCR, the repertoire was profiled, and TCRdb retains in-frame clones only, with some absent. The table has roughly 62,000 clones, around 83% seen once. The material sequenced was CD4+ or CD8+ T cells sorted from blood, taken in a trial of the OX40 agonist ivuxolimab. These receptors were collected from an adult with an advanced solid tumor such as melanoma, head and neck, liver or kidney cancer. Both conserved end residues are part of each CDR3. The D gene is left open where the match is weak. For some rows the clone size is stated as once, few or many, or as a class when expanded; others skip it.

clone size,D gene,CDR3 length,J gene,V gene,CDR3 protein,CDR3 DNA
.,.,13,TRBJ1-1,TRBV5-1,CASSWAGETEAFF,TGCGCCAGCAGCTGGGCCGGGGAGACTGAAGCTTTCTTT
.,.,16,TRBJ2-7,TRBV28,CASSLYLRAMTYEQYF,TGTGCCAGCAGTTTATATCTGCGGGCCATGACCTACGAGCAGTACTTC
.,TRBD1,16,TRBJ1-5,TRBV28,CASSFNRGSTNQPQHF,TGTGCCAGCAGTTTCAACAGGGGATCTACCAATCAGCCCCAGCATTTT
.,.,13,TRBJ2-1,TRBV27,CASSLGGRNEQFF,TGTGCCAGCAGTTTAGGTGGGAGGAATGAGCAGTTCTTC
.,TRBD1,13,TRBJ1-2,TRBV6-1,CASRREGADGYTF,TGTGCCAGCAGAAGGGAGGGGGCGGATGGCTACACCTTC
.,TRBD2,19,TRBJ2-7,TRBV6-1,CASSEETSGVHWNSYEQYF,TGTGCCAGCAGTGAAGAGACTAGCGGGGTCCACTGGAACTCCTACGAGCAGTACTTC
.,.,18,TRBJ1-5,TRBV4-1,CASSQVGQLRYSNQPQHF,TGCGCCAGCAGCCAAGTGGGCCAGTTACGGTATAGCAATCAGCCCCAGCATTTT
.,TRBD1,15,TRBJ1-2,TRBV18,CASSPPFRGNYGYTF,TGTGCCAGCTCACCACCGTTCAGGGGGAACTATGGCTACACCTTC
.,TRBD1,16,TRBJ2-3,TRBV19,CASSTLPGQGRDTQYF,TGTGCCAGTAGTACCCTACCGGGACAGGGGCGAGATACGCAGTATTTT
.,.,15,TRBJ1-3,TRBV11-2,CASSLGQGPGNTIYF,TGTGCCAGCAGCTTGGGTCAGGGGCCCGGAAACACCATATATTTT
.,.,14,TRBJ2-2,TRBV19,CASIGTWGAGELFF,TGTGCCAGTATCGGGACCTGGGGGGCCGGGGAGCTGTTTTTT
.,TRBD1,17,TRBJ2-3,TRBV7-9,CASSSTRDRGSTDTQYF,TGTGCCAGCAGCTCGACCCGGGACAGGGGGAGCACAGATACGCAGTATTTT
.,.,14,TRBJ2-7,TRBV5-5,CASSPENLAYEQYF,TGTGCCAGCAGCCCAGAGAATCTAGCGTACGAGCAGTACTTC
.,TRBD2,14,TRBJ2-7,TRBV28,CASSFSGRASEQYF,TGTGCCAGTTCGTTTAGCGGGAGGGCCAGCGAGCAGTACTTC
.,.,13,TRBJ1-6,TRBV4-1,CASSQEGDSPLHF,TGCGCCAGCAGCCAAGAAGGGGATTCACCCCTCCACTTT
.,.,15,TRBJ2-1,TRBV5-1,CASSPTGITANEQFF,TGCGCCAGCAGCCCCACAGGGATAACCGCAAATGAGCAGTTCTTC
once,.,15,TRBJ1-2,TRBV6-5,CASSYSTNLNYGYTF,TGTGCCAGCAGTTACTCCACGAACCTGAACTATGGCTACACCTTC
.,TRBD1,14,TRBJ2-5,TRBV6-1,CASRKTGGQETQYF,TGTGCCAGCAGGAAAACAGGGGGACAAGAGACCCAGTACTTC
.,.,16,TRBJ1-4,TRBV21-1,CASSMDSYPAGEKLFF,TGTGCCAGCAGCATGGACAGCTACCCCGCAGGGGAAAAACTGTTTTTT
.,.,15,TRBJ1-2,TRBV27,CASSFLNTGSYGYTF,TGTGCCAGCAGTTTTCTCAACACCGGGAGCTATGGCTACACCTTC
.,.,14,TRBJ2-3,TRBV9,CASSSVSSTDTQYF,TGTGCCAGCAGCTCCGTATCTAGCACAGATACGCAGTATTTT
.,.,14,TRBJ1-3,TRBV28,CASSHEITGNTIYF,TGTGCCAGCAGCCACGAGATAACTGGAAACACCATATATTTT
.,TRBD1,14,TRBJ1-1,TRBV2,CASKGDRVGTEAFF,TGTGCCAGCAAGGGAGACAGGGTAGGGACTGAAGCTTTCTTT
.,TRBD2,16,TRBJ2-3,TRBV9,CASSALSGGGLDTQYF,TGTGCCAGCAGCGCTCTTAGCGGGGGGGGTCTAGATACGCAGTATTTT
.,.,19,TRBJ1-5,TRBV18,CASSHGPGREGHSNQPQHF,TGTGCCAGCTCCCACGGCCCGGGCAGGGAGGGCCATAGCAATCAGCCCCAGCATTTT
.,.,12,TRBJ1-5,TRBV2,CASSQGPETQHF,TGTGCCAGCAGTCAGGGGCCGGAGACCCAGCATTTT
.,.,13,TRBJ2-7,TRBV9,CASSVALGHEQYF,TGTGCCAGCAGCGTCGCGCTGGGACACGAGCAGTACTTC
.,.,15,TRBJ2-1,TRBV6-1,CASSEKVLAYNEQFF,TGTGCCAGCAGTGAGAAGGTTCTGGCGTACAATGAGCAGTTCTTC
.,.,15,TRBJ2-7,TRBV15,CATSRDPGLSYEQYF,TGTGCCACCAGCAGAGATCCCGGGCTATCCTACGAGCAGTACTTC
few,TRBD2,14,TRBJ2-7,TRBV6-5,CASSKRGVSYEQYF,TGTGCCAGCAGTAAACGGGGGGTTAGCTACGAGCAGTACTTC
once,TRBD1,15,TRBJ2-1,TRBV10-1,CASSVDRGPYNEQFF,TGCGCCAGCAGTGTGGACAGGGGGCCTTACAATGAGCAGTTCTTC
.,TRBD2,15,TRBJ2-1,TRBV5-1,CASSAAGVAYNEQFF,TGCGCCAGCAGCGCAGCGGGAGTGGCCTACAATGAGCAGTTCTTC
.,.,13,TRBJ1-1,TRBV29-1,CSVEGSIAGEAFF,TGCAGCGTTGAAGGGTCCATCGCCGGGGAAGCTTTCTTT
.,TRBD2,15,TRBJ2-1,TRBV7-9,CASSLRPSGYNEQFF,TGTGCCAGCAGCTTAAGGCCTAGCGGATACAATGAGCAGTTCTTC
.,TRBD1,15,TRBJ1-4,TRBV28,CASSPTGDWTEKLFF,TGTGCCAGCAGTCCCACAGGGGATTGGACTGAAAAACTGTTTTTT
.,.,15,TRBJ1-1,TRBV5-8,CASRKLTTTGTEAFF,TGTGCCAGCAGAAAACTCACGACGACGGGCACTGAAGCTTTCTTT
.,TRBD1,14,TRBJ2-7,TRBV7-6,CASSLGSGGYEQYF,TGTGCCAGCAGCTTAGGGTCAGGGGGCTACGAGCAGTACTTC
.,TRBD1,15,TRBJ2-7,TRBV13,CASSPGTGLSYEQYF,TGTGCCAGCAGCCCGGGGACAGGGTTGTCCTACGAGCAGTACTTC
.,.,14,TRBJ1-2,TRBV19,CASSIESGNYGYTF,TGTGCCAGTAGTATAGAGTCAGGAAACTATGGCTACACCTTC
.,.,15,TRBJ1-1,TRBV5-5,CASSLAGGATTEAFF,TGTGCCAGCAGCTTGGCCGGAGGAGCGACCACTGAAGCTTTCTTT
.,TRBD1,15,TRBJ2-7,TRBV5-1,CASSSGDGTGYEQYF,TGCGCCAGCAGCTCTGGAGACGGGACAGGGTACGAGCAGTACTTC
.,TRBD1,13,TRBJ2-3,TRBV25-1,CASRDRVADTQYF,TGTGCCAGCAGAGACAGGGTAGCAGATACGCAGTATTTT
.,.,16,TRBJ1-1,TRBV4-1,CASSQYGLGSYTEAFF,TGCGCCAGCAGCCAATACGGGCTGGGGTCGTACACTGAAGCTTTCTTT
.,.,16,TRBJ1-2,TRBV6-1,CASSVNDQELNYGYTF,TGTGCCAGCAGTGTTAATGATCAAGAATTAAACTATGGCTACACCTTC
.,TRBD1,16,TRBJ1-1,TRBV5-6,CASSLSSGQGASEAFF,TGTGCCAGCAGCTTGAGTTCGGGACAGGGGGCATCTGAAGCTTTCTTT
.,.,15,TRBJ2-1,TRBV7-3,CASSLGTPASDEQFF,TGTGCCAGCAGCTTAGGGACTCCTGCGTCCGATGAGCAGTTCTTC
.,.,13,TRBJ1-4,TRBV29-1,CSATGATNEKLFF,TGCAGCGCTACCGGTGCAACTAATGAAAAACTGTTTTTT
once,.,13,TRBJ2-7,TRBV7-9,CASSRGTLDEQYF,TGTGCCAGCAGCCGGGGGACCCTGGACGAGCAGTACTTC
.,.,15,TRBJ2-1,TRBV11-2,CASSLTGLGGNEQFF,TGTGCCAGCAGCTTAACGGGACTCGGGGGAAATGAGCAGTTCTTC
few,TRBD1,13,TRBJ1-2,TRBV18,CASSPQGADGYTF,TGTGCCAGCTCACCACAGGGGGCGGATGGCTACACCTTC
once,.,12,TRBJ1-1,TRBV10-3,CAISGGGTEAFF,TGTGCCATCAGCGGCGGGGGTACTGAAGCTTTCTTT
.,TRBD1,14,TRBJ1-2,TRBV19,CASSPDGQGKGYTF,TGTGCCAGTAGTCCCGACGGACAGGGAAAGGGCTACACCTTC